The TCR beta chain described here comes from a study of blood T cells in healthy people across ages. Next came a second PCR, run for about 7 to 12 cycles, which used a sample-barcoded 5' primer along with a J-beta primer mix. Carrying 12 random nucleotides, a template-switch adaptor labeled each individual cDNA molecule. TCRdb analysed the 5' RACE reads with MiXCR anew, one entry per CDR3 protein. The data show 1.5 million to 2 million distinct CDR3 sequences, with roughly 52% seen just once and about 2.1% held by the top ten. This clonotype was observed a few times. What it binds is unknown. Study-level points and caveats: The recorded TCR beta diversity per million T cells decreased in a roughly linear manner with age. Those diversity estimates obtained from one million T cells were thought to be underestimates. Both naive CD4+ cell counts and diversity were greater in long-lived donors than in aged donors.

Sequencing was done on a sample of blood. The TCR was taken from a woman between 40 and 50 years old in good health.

For the CDR3, the DNA is TGCAGCGTGATAACAGGGGGCTCCTACGAGCAGTACTTC. It codes for CSVITGGSYEQYF. The rearrangement joins TRBV29-1 to TRBJ2-7; TRBD1 agrees at 8 bases. Germline loops: CDR1 SQVTM, CDR2 ANQGSEA. The junction had 4 bases not matched to a gene; V was cut back by 6 bases and J by 0 bases. This CDR3 has 13 amino acids.